This TCR beta chain was recovered during a study of molecular identifiers for immune sequencing clone quantification. Study-wide findings and caveats: Effector cells kept over 99% of their molecules in clones above 20 RNA copies, while naive cells kept under 1% there.

Comment on this clonotype: The antigen is not known. Because it lacks the conserved phenylalanine or tryptophan at the end, this CDR3 is likely a read error.

Previously described methods and listed TCR primers were employed for the bulk TCR libraries. TCRdb processed the PCR reads anew with MiXCR; each CDR3 protein has one entry. The sample gives roughly 300,000 distinct CDR3 sequences, about 22% of which show up once; around 0.7% is in the top ten. Germline-derived CDR1 and CDR2 are SEHNR and FQNEAQ (reference sequence). The V end was cut by 1 base, the J end by 0 bases, with 10 bases between. The CDR3 loop spans 15 amino acids. The sequencing input was naive CD8+ T cells from blood, with Jurkat cell RNA spiked in. The subset is: FACS-sorted CD8+CD4-CCR7+CD45RA+ naive T cells. The sequence was collected from a human donor in good health. Some libraries in this study had Jurkat cell RNA spiked in. This chain connects TRBV7-9 to TRBJ2-7, with D maybe TRBD2 (6 bases). The CDR3 loop is CASSLGPGLSYEQYS. DNA of the CDR3: TGTGCCAGCAGCTTAGGCCCGGGACTCTCCTACGAGCAGTACTCC.